This T cell receptor beta chain was found in a study of blood T cell repertoires in COVID-19 (dated by TCRdb to about 2020). The study in broad terms: Samples from collaborators originated in the United States, Italy and Spain and spanned both the acute and convalescent phases of COVID-19. The samples were drawn from two sources: the first 160 participants of the ongoing ImmuneRACE study, and 1,000 to 1,500 subjects contributed by 6 global collaborators. The prospective study material was composed of cDNA or gDNA derived from T cells, B-cell-depleted T cells, or PBMCs. The repertoires were made available in a free public database intended to serve as a resource for research on the immune response to SARS-CoV-2. A de-identified subject ID, COVID-19 status, age in years and sex were almost always included in the sample metadata. HLA class I and class II types, where available, came from metadata supplied by the sample provider rather than from assay-based typing. The dataset comprised deeply sampled blood TCRbeta repertoires from subjects exposed to, actively infected with, or recovered from COVID-19.

Points the paper makes about the study in general: How much clinical and demographic metadata was included differed by source and by participant, and the metadata was provided uncurated.

Collaborating institutions collected whole blood in K2EDTA tubes following their own protocols. Collaborator samples were shipped for TCRbeta analysis as frozen whole blood, isolated PBMCs, or DNA extracted from either sample type. In regard to this clone: Its antigen is not yet known. Qualities for individual bases were not recorded, and no much larger clone is one base off.

The immunoSEQ Assay, a bias-controlled multiplex PCR, was used to amplify TCRbeta CDR3 regions from genomic DNA. From the authors' description of their analysis: The number of nucleated cells in each sample was estimated from the amplification of reference gene primers within the assay. To quantify the absolute abundance of each unique TCRbeta CDR3 rearrangement, sequence reads were collapsed and filtered. For each sample, productive Simpson clonality was calculated by taking the square root of Simpson's diversity index across productive rearrangements. Sourced from immuneACCESS, this table was stored by TCRdb with only in-frame sequences that have V and J called. A share of the clones is absent; for the studies checked, an unresolved V gene accounts for under half, and the remainder has no known explanation. Clone size and V and J calls were adopted from that table, with D and trimming inferred from the DNA. The sample yields roughly 250,000 clones; 81% were counted once. Together, the top ten hold just under 3% of the sample.

V loses 3 bases at its end and J loses 5 bases; junction bases beyond the gene matches: 12. Measured from the cysteine to the phenylalanine, the CDR3 is 17 residues long. Only CDR3 DNA is held: 51 bases, read in frame from base 1. The V and J segments used are TRBV23-1 and TRBJ2-5, and TRBD2 aligns with 10 junction nucleotides. TRBV23-1 is given ORF status, its function remaining uncertain. The material sequenced was peripheral blood. The TCR was taken from an older woman with active or convalescent COVID-19. The CDR3 protein: CASSHLHSGGPRETQYF. The nucleotides are TGCGCCAGCAGTCATCTTCATAGCGGGGGGCCCCGGGAGACCCAGTACTTC.